This TCR beta chain emerged from a study of T cell changes during pregnancy in multiple sclerosis. V was cut by 5 bases and J by 0 bases, with 11 bases left in between. The germline gives CDR1 SEHNR, CDR2 FQNEAQ (reference sequence). The CDR3 consists of 14 residues. Only in-frame clones appear in the TCRdb table, and some are missing; sequencing was by immunoSEQ multiplex PCR. Of about 79,000 clones in the sample, approximately 92% were seen once. The sample in question was peripheral blood, obtained in the second trimester of pregnancy. The chain couples TRBV7-9 to TRBJ2-7; D is unresolved. This receptor was obtained from a female donor in good health, enrolled as a control in a pregnancy study. The CDR3 spells CASSPTVSSYEQYF. CDR3 sequence (DNA): TGTGCCAGCAGCCCCACGGTTAGCTCCTACGAGCAGTACTTC. Full variable domain (rest looked up from reference TRBV7-9 and TRBJ2-7): DTGVSQNPRHKITKRGQNVTFRCDPISEHNRLYWYRQTLGQGPEFLTYFQNEAQLEKSRLLSDRFSAERPKGSFSTLEIQRTEQGDSAMYLCASSPTVSSYEQYFGPGTRLTVT.